These T cell receptor beta chains were read from a single sample in a study of kidney transplant recipient with SARS-CoV-2 infection. TCRdb analysed the reads with MiXCR anew, one entry per CDR3 protein. The table includes 250,000 or so distinct CDR3 sequences, 29% detected once. The sample in question was a blood sample, obtained at baseline and on day 111 from a kidney transplant recipient. These receptors all stem from a male patient aged 25 to 39 who had COVID-19 and was a kidney transplant recipient. Some T cells may be provided by the graft donor. Each CDR3 is given with its conserved first and last residue. Fields, in order: V gene, J gene, D gene, clone size, CDR3 protein, CDR3 DNA. A D gene is named only where the DNA matches it firmly. The size entry is marked missing in some rows and otherwise reads once, few, many or a size class.

TRBV21-1	TRBJ1-6	.	large	CASRRQVADSPLHF	TGTGCCAGCAGGAGGCAGGTAGCGGATTCACCCCTCCACTTT
TRBV30	TRBJ1-3	TRBD1	.	CAWTRDRGSTIYF	TGTGCCTGGACACGGGACAGGGGAAGCACCATATATTTT
TRBV6-4	TRBJ1-2	.	.	CASSQDSSHGKTYGYTF	TGTGCCAGCAGTCAAGATAGCTCACACGGAAAGACCTATGGCTACACCTTC
TRBV11-2	TRBJ1-2	.	many	CASSMRATSRKTYGYTF	TGTGCCAGCAGCATGAGAGCAACAAGCAGAAAGACCTATGGCTACACCTTC
TRBV2	TRBJ1-4	TRBD1	many	CASSGQGGFEKLFF	TGTGCCAGCAGTGGACAGGGAGGTTTTGAAAAACTGTTTTTT
TRBV20-1	TRBJ2-1	.	few	CSASPRSTNEQFF	TGCAGTGCTAGCCCTAGGTCGACGAATGAGCAGTTCTTC
TRBV6-1	TRBJ2-5	.	few	CASSDGLAIGETQYF	TGTGCCAGCAGTGACGGTCTAGCTATCGGAGAGACCCAGTACTTC
TRBV5-6	TRBJ2-7	.	many	CASSLAPGDYEQYF	TGTGCCAGCAGCTTGGCGCCGGGGGACTACGAGCAGTACTTC
TRBV7-8	TRBJ2-7	TRBD2	many	CASSFSAGEGYEQYF	TGTGCCAGCAGCTTCTCAGCGGGAGAAGGCTACGAGCAGTACTTC
TRBV21-1	TRBJ2-3	.	few	CASRQGVATVMQDTQYF	TGTGCCAGCAGGCAGGGGGTAGCTACAGTCATGCAAGATACGCAGTATTTT
TRBV27	TRBJ2-3	TRBD2	many	CASRTLAGDTDTQYF	TGTGCCAGCAGGACACTAGCGGGAGACACAGATACGCAGTATTTT
TRBV7-2	TRBJ2-7	.	many	CASSLYYEQYF	TGTGCCAGCAGCTTATACTACGAGCAGTACTTC
TRBV2	TRBJ1-2	.	many	CASTGTVGSYGYTF	TGTGCCAGCACGGGGACGGTGGGGAGCTATGGCTACACCTTC
TRBV6-1	TRBJ1-1	TRBD1	many	CASSEYRGTVGTEAFF	TGTGCCAGCAGTGAATACAGGGGGACCGTAGGCACTGAAGCTTTCTTT
TRBV7-2	TRBJ2-3	.	.	CASSSGVSTDTQYF	TGTGCCAGCAGCAGCGGAGTCAGCACAGATACGCAGTATTTT
TRBV10-2	TRBJ2-7	TRBD2	many	CATRLAGGPHEQYF	TGCGCCACCCGACTAGCGGGAGGGCCCCACGAGCAGTACTTC
TRBV19	TRBJ1-5	.	many	CASSRVRGVDQPQHF	TGTGCCAGTAGTAGGGTACGGGGGGTCGACCAGCCCCAGCATTTT
TRBV28	TRBJ1-2	.	many	CASSLWDGYTF	TGTGCCAGCAGTTTATGGGATGGCTACACCTTC
TRBV6-2/TRBV6-3	TRBJ1-1	.	many	CASSSVAGVALSEAFF	TGTGCCAGCAGTTCGGTCGCAGGGGTGGCGTTGAGTGAAGCTTTCTTT
TRBV7-3	TRBJ2-1	.	.	CASSSWGVPYNEQFF	TGTGCCAGCAGCTCGTGGGGGGTCCCCTACAATGAGCAGTTCTTC
TRBV6-5	TRBJ2-3	.	many	CASSGLDRATDTQYF	TGTGCCAGCAGTGGACTGGACAGAGCCACAGATACGCAGTATTTT
TRBV30	TRBJ1-2	.	many	CAWPSKRYRKTYGYTF	TGTGCCTGGCCTTCGAAGCGTTATAGAAAGACCTATGGCTACACCTTC
TRBV11-3	TRBJ1-2	.	many	CASSGTHDLGKTYGYTF	TGTGCCAGCAGCGGAACGCACGATCTCGGAAAGACCTATGGCTACACCTTC
TRBV6-2/TRBV6-3	TRBJ2-6	.	many	CASSYLSVPSGANVLTF	TGTGCCAGCAGTTATCTATCAGTCCCCTCTGGGGCCAACGTCCTGACTTTC
TRBV19	TRBJ1-2	.	many	CASSAPGTNRKTYGYTF	TGTGCCAGTAGTGCTCCCGGGACAAATCGAAAGACCTATGGCTACACCTTC
TRBV7-1	TRBJ1-2	.	many	CASSDKTHEGKTYGYTF	TGTGCCAGCAGCGATAAAACTCACGAGGGAAAGACCTATGGCTACACCTTC
TRBV6-5	TRBJ2-7	TRBD1	many	CASSDTTGALGSYEQYF	TGTGCCAGCAGTGATACTACAGGGGCCCTCGGCTCCTACGAGCAGTACTTC
TRBV19	TRBJ2-1	TRBD2	many	CASSRGRYNEQFF	TGTGCCAGTAGTCGCGGGAGATACAATGAGCAGTTCTTC
TRBV14	TRBJ2-2	.	many	CASSPIQANTGELFF	TGTGCCAGCAGCCCAATTCAGGCGAACACCGGGGAGCTGTTTTTT
TRBV6-5	TRBJ2-1	.	.	CASSRQRNNEQFF	TGTGCCAGCAGTCGTCAGAGGAACAATGAGCAGTTCTTC
TRBV23-1	TRBJ1-2	.	once	CASSGTALRRKAYGYTF	TGCGCCAGCAGTGGAACTGCGCTACGCAGAAAGGCCTATGGCTACACCTTC